These T cell receptor beta chains were read from a single sample in a study of CD8 T cells in ankylosing spondylitis. TCRdb independently ran MiXCR on the 5' RACE reads; one entry per CDR3 protein. The sample has 650,000 to 800,000 distinct CDR3 sequences, roughly 20% seen once; the top ten hold 15% to 20%. The source material was blood, either unsorted or a sorted T cell fraction (not recorded which). The source is a male donor with ankylosing spondylitis. Each CDR3 is given with its conserved first and last residue. The D gene is left open where the match is weak. A row's size may be missing; if present it is once, few, many or a size class.

v_call,clone_size,d_call,j_call,cdr3_aa,cdr3_nt
TRBV6-2/TRBV6-3,.,.,TRBJ2-7,CASSGTPRSSYEQYF,TGTGCCAGCAGCGGTACACCCCGGAGCTCCTACGAGCAGTACTTC
TRBV20-1,few,.,TRBJ2-2,CSAIKNTGELFF,TGCAGTGCTATTAAGAACACCGGGGAGCTGTTTTTT
TRBV30,.,.,TRBJ1-2,CAWRKTGLVIYGYTF,TGTGCCTGGAGGAAGACAGGTTTGGTCATATATGGCTACACCTTC
TRBV3-1,.,TRBD1,TRBJ1-6,CASSQGVGTGDSPLHF,TGTGCCAGCAGCCAAGGTGTGGGGACAGGGGATTCACCCCTCCACTTT
TRBV6-1,many,.,TRBJ1-6,CASSDEITGYSPLHF,TGTGCCAGCAGTGATGAGATTACAGGGTATTCACCCCTCCACTTT
TRBV6-1,few,.,TRBJ2-1,CASSTIDRRNEQFF,TGTGCCAGCAGTACAATTGATCGGAGGAATGAGCAGTTCTTC
TRBV20-1,few,TRBD2,TRBJ2-7,CSANLGLASREQYF,TGCAGTGCCAATCTGGGACTAGCGTCGCGCGAGCAGTACTTC
TRBV4-1,few,TRBD2,TRBJ2-2,CASSQVSAGGPAWELFF,TGCGCCAGCAGCCAAGTCTCCGCGGGGGGACCAGCCTGGGAGCTGTTTTTT
TRBV5-1,.,TRBD1,TRBJ1-1,CASRMDRNNEAFF,TGCGCCAGCAGGATGGACAGGAATAATGAAGCTTTCTTT
TRBV6-5,.,.,TRBJ1-2,CASSYSIGLGYTF,TGTGCCAGCAGTTACTCGATAGGGTTGGGCTACACCTTC
TRBV29-1,.,.,TRBJ1-1,CSVELTEAFF,TGCAGCGTTGAGTTAACTGAAGCTTTCTTT
TRBV29-1,.,.,TRBJ2-3,CSVDGGPSTDTQYF,TGCAGCGTTGATGGTGGCCCCAGCACAGATACGCAGTATTTT
TRBV27,.,TRBD2,TRBJ2-1,CASSGGGIFYNEQFF,TGTGCCAGCAGCGGCGGGGGGATTTTCTACAATGAGCAGTTCTTC
TRBV18,.,TRBD1,TRBJ1-1,CASSVIQGADTEAFF,TGTGCCAGCTCAGTCATACAGGGGGCTGACACTGAAGCTTTCTTT
TRBV20-1,many,.,TRBJ2-7,CSARDPKLQQVEQYF,TGCAGTGCTAGAGACCCGAAGCTACAACAGGTCGAGCAGTACTTC